The present entry profiles one T cell receptor (beta chain) with its context. This entry is derived from a study of blood T cell repertoires in COVID-19. On the study more broadly: Specimens from acute and convalescent COVID-19 originated in the United States, Italy and Spain. T cells, B-cell-depleted T cells, or PBMCs supplied cDNA or gDNA.

Original processing notes: Quantification of nucleated cells was approximated via reference gene primer amplification. Assay: immunoSEQ multiplex PCR; the TCRdb copy retains only in-frame clones and omits some. V and J calls and clone size are as listed in that table; D and trimming were resolved from the DNA. The data hold more than 85,000 clones, with more than 75% observed a single time. Per germline, CDR1 KGHSH and CDR2 LQKENI. This CDR3 has 14 residues. V lost 4 bases and J lost 6; bases outside the gene matches: 7. This chain uses TRBV18 with TRBJ1-2; 8 bases agree with TRBD1. Sequenced: peripheral blood. The clonotype was recovered from a woman between 50 and 59 years old with acute or convalescent COVID-19. CDR3 nucleotide sequence: TGTGCCAGCTCACTAACGGACAGGGTGGATGGCTACACCTTC. Protein product: CASSLTDRVDGYTF.